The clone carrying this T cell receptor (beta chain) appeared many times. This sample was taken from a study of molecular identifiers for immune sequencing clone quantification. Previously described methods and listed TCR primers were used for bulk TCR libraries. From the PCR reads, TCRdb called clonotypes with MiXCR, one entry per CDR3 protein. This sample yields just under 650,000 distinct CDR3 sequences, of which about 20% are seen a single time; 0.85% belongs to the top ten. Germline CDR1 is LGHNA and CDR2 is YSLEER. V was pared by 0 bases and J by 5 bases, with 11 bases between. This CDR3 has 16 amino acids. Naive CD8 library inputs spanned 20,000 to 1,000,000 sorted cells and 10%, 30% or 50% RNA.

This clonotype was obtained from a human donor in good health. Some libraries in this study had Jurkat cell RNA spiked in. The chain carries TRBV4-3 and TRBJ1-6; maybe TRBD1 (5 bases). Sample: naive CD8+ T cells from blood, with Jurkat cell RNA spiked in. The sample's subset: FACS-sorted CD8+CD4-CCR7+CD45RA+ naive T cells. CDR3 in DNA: TGCGCCAGCAGCCAAGACGCGGGACGGAATAATTCACCCCTCCACTTT. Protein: CASSQDAGRNNSPLHF.